This TCR beta chain was retrieved from a study of T cells after yellow fever vaccination (dated 2019 in TCRdb). For the wider study: Libraries from fractions with low cell numbers were prepared with the SMART-Seq v4 Ultra Low Input RNA kit. To track T-cell clones before and after primary and booster YFV17D yellow fever vaccination, bulk TCR alpha and beta repertoires were sequenced longitudinally. Two healthy male donors, one aged 18 to 29 and one aged 30 to 40 years, were included in the cohort. Bulk PBMC replicates and cell subsets were isolated from blood drawn at multiple timepoints before and after both primary and secondary immunization. Findings and caveats that apply to the study as a whole: A small share of clonotypes occurred in both CD4 and CD8 compartments, likely arising from convergent recombination. Most clones expanded after primary vaccination (around 97% of CD4 and over 80% of CD8) were re-detected after the booster, suggesting that broad memory maintenance occurred. Computational filtering was required because FACS-sorted repertoires could contain abundant contaminating clonotypes from the bulk population. Only two donors were included in the study, so the extent to which the findings can be generalized is limited. The secondary T-cell response was weaker than the primary response but faster, peaking on day 5 instead of day 15.

Synthesis of TCR cDNA relied on 5'RACE template switching, a step that introduced a universal primer site along with unique molecular identifiers. Priming for cDNA synthesis came from both the TCR alpha and TCR beta constant segments. Library amplification involved two PCR steps, and the second step added sample barcodes and sequencing adapters. Sequencing of libraries was done on Illumina HiSeq 2500 (2x100 bp) or NovaSeq (2x150 bp). The source study handled its data this way. MIGEC handled demultiplexing of reads and collapsing into UMI consensus sequences, while MiXCR performed V(D)J alignment. Vaccine-responding clonotypes were defined with edgeR using replicate PBMC samples, requiring FDR below 0.01 and a log2 fold change above 5 up to day 15. Each bulk clonotype was labeled CD4 or CD8 based on which sequenced repertoire, CD4 or CD8, contained the clonotype at higher abundance. Using fastp at Q25 and MiXCR, TCRdb reprocessed the public reads and kept productive beta chains. Here each entry gathers all rows of one CDR3 protein and keeps the most common genes and DNA. These V and J calls derive from TCRdb rather than the authors' analysis. The sample table lists 500,000 to 650,000 distinct CDR3 sequences, approximately 12% of them with a count of one. The top ten clones comprise about 14% of the sample.

The meaning of the sample's treatment or condition label: live attenuated yellow fever vaccine strain. Two biological replicates of bulk PBMCs were collected at each blood-draw timepoint. PBMCs were isolated from peripheral blood using a standard Ficoll-Paque protocol. TriZol was used to extract RNA from bulk PBMCs, CD4 and CD8 fractions, and dextramer-positive and dextramer-negative fractions. This clonotype was recorded a few times. The clone's antigen remains unknown. Base qualities are not recorded, but no much larger clone differs from it by a single base. This sequence originates from a man aged 30-40 years who received the YFV17D yellow fever vaccine. Sequenced material: PBMCs, taken on the day of the yellow fever booster vaccination.

The bases read TGCAGCGCCTTCCTGGGACTAGCGGGAGTCGAGCAGTTCTTC. Its protein reads: CSAFLGLAGVEQFF. The rearranged chain carries TRBV29-1 and TRBJ2-1, with 14 middle bases fitting TRBD2. V is trimmed back by 7 bases and J by 10 bases, and the junction contains 9 bases that no gene match accounts for. The CDR3 runs 14 residues from the cysteine to the phenylalanine. Only the CDR3 DNA stays, 42 bases, in frame from base 1. As encoded in the germline V gene, CDR1 is SQVTM while CDR2 is ANQGSEA.